A single sample is the source of the 15 T cell receptor beta chains below, sequenced in a study of blood T cell repertoires in COVID-19. Measured with immunoSEQ multiplex PCR; TCRdb has only the in-frame clones, and not every one. The sample shows about 240,000 clones, around 90% of them seen only once. The sequenced sample was peripheral blood. The receptors shown here come from a young man with COVID-19, enrolled during active disease.

The gene calls are TRBV4-2 and TRBJ2-7; 11 nucleotides align to TRBD2. Germline trimming cut 0 bases from V and 0 bases from J; bases unmatched to any gene: 7. CDR3 size: 18 residues. In germline, CDR1 is LGHNA, CDR2 YNFKEQ. The CDR3 nucleotides read TGTGCCAGCAGCCAAGACCTAGCGGGGGGCCTAACCTCCTACGAGCAGTACTTC. This sequence encodes CASSQDLAGGLTSYEQYF.

This clone was counted once. The chain carries TRBV29-1 and TRBJ2-5; tentatively, D is TRBD1 (6 bases). Trimming shortened V by 6 bases and J by 5 bases, and 10 bases separated the two germline ends. CDR1 is SQVTM and CDR2 is ANQGSEA in the germline V gene. The CDR3 covers 11 residues. CDR3 DNA: TGCAGCGTGCCTCAGGGGGAGACCCAGTACTTC. Residues: CSVPQGETQYF.

This chain joins TRBV6-6 and TRBJ1-5; TRBD1 aligns across 7 bases. V dropped 5 bases and J dropped 0; count of bases not matched to a gene: 13. The CDR3 runs 18 residues. Germline V CDR1 and CDR2: MNHNY, SVGAGI (reference sequence). This CDR3 reads CASSPKTRGVNSNQPQHF. CDR3 nucleotide sequence: TGTGCCAGCAGTCCTAAGACCAGGGGGGTTAATAGCAATCAGCCCCAGCATTTT.

The chain uses TRBV11-2 and TRBJ2-5, with unresolved D. CDR3 length: 15 amino acids. Trimming shortened V by 0 bases and J by 1 base, and 9 bases separated the two germline ends. From germline, CDR1 is SGHAT and CDR2 FQNNGV. The CDR3 reads CASSLDGLPQETQYF. The CDR3, as DNA: TGTGCCAGCAGCTTAGATGGGCTACCCCAAGAGACCCAGTACTTC.

V and J are TRBV3-1 (or the pseudogene TRBV3-2) and TRBJ2-1, with 9 bases aligning to TRBD2. The germline CDR1 and CDR2 sequences are LGHDT and YNNKEL (reference sequence). V dropped 4 bases and J dropped 4; count of bases not matched to a gene: 8. The CDR3 covers 16 residues. CDR3 loop: CASSPGLAPIYNEQFF. The CDR3 DNA reads as TGTGCCAGCAGCCCCGGACTAGCGCCTATTTACAATGAGCAGTTCTTC.

This chain uses TRBV6-1 with TRBJ2-5; D is perhaps TRBD1 (6 bases). V was pared by 3 bases and J by 7 bases, with 18 bases between. This CDR3 is 15 amino acids long. Germline loops: CDR1 MNHNS, CDR2 SASEGT. CDR3 region: CASSDQQGKLGTQYF. The CDR3 coding sequence is TGTGCCAGCAGTGACCAACAGGGAAAGTTAGGGACCCAGTACTTC.

The V gene is TRBV11-2, the J gene TRBJ1-1; 7 bases match TRBD1. The CDR3 is made up of 16 amino acids. V was clipped by 5 bases and J by 6 bases; unmatched bases: 15. CDR1 SGHAT and CDR2 FQNNGV come from the germline V gene. CDR3 residues: CASSLEGASISSEAFF. Written as DNA, the CDR3 is TGTGCCAGCAGCCTCGAGGGGGCCTCAATTAGCTCTGAAGCTTTCTTT.

The chain employs TRBV27 and TRBJ2-2; 11 positions match TRBD2. Trimming removed 3 bases from V and 0 bases from J; junction bases left unmatched: 0. CDR1 is MNHEY and CDR2 is SMNVEV in the germline V gene (reference sequence). The length of the CDR3 is 16 residues. The CDR3: CASSFSGGANTGELFF. CDR3 nucleotide sequence: TGTGCCAGCAGTTTTAGCGGGGGGGCGAACACCGGGGAGCTGTTTTTT.

The J gene is TRBJ1-5, the V gene TRBV2; D perhaps matches TRBD1 (5 bases). The CDR3 covers 13 residues. V lost 1 base, J lost 8 bases, and 9 bases lay in between. The germline gives CDR1 SNHLY, CDR2 FYNNEI. CDR3 nucleotides: TGTGCCAGCAGTGAAGACAGGTTGGAGCCCCAGCATTTT. Residues: CASSEDRLEPQHF.

The chain has TRBV6-5 and TRBJ1-2, with TRBD1 matching 7 bases. The V segment lost 6 bases and the J segment 7 bases; nucleotides outside the gene matches: 11. In germline, CDR1 is MNHEY, CDR2 SVGAGI. CDR3 length: 14 amino acids. Here the CDR3 reads CASRLQTGLGGYTF. The CDR3 coding sequence is TGTGCCAGCAGGCTCCAGACAGGGTTGGGTGGCTACACCTTC.

The gene calls are TRBV19 and TRBJ2-1; 11 nucleotides align to TRBD1. Trimming took 3 bases from V and 7 from J; bases not matched to a gene: 11. The CDR3 is 17 residues long. Germline CDR1 LNHDA, CDR2 SQIVND (reference sequence). CDR3 DNA sequence: TGTGCCAGTAGTATCCGCCGTGGGACAGGGGGGGAGAATGAGCAGTTCTTC. This sequence encodes CASSIRRGTGGENEQFF.

The rearrangement uses TRBV10-3 and TRBJ2-3; D gene ambiguous. CDR1 and CDR2 (germline): ENHRY, SYGVKD. V lost 11 bases to trimming and J lost 6 bases, with 6 bases between them. This CDR3 spans 9 amino acids. CDR3 bases: TGTGCCGTCGGGGATACGCAGTATTTT. Protein: CAVGDTQYF.

The chain has TRBV12-5 and TRBJ1-4; D possibly corresponds to TRBD1 (6 bases). This CDR3 comprises 15 residues. Trimming stripped 7 bases from V and 7 bases from J, with 19 bases between. Germline loops: CDR1 LGHNT, CDR2 FRNRAP. In DNA, the CDR3 is TGTGCTAGTGCTCTCAGACAGGTCAGTGGTGAAAAACTGTTTTTT. Translating gives CASALRQVSGEKLFF.

The chain is built from TRBV7-9 and TRBJ1-2; TRBD1 matches 9 bases. This CDR3 comprises 14 residues. Losses at the gene ends were 1 base for V and 6 bases for J; bases not matched to a gene: 3. Germline CDR1 is SEHNR and CDR2 is FQNEAQ (reference sequence). In DNA, the CDR3 is TGTGCCAGCAGCTTAGATACAGGGGGCCATGGCTACACCTTC. This sequence encodes CASSLDTGGHGYTF.

This clone has at least ten counts. The chain is built from TRBV9 and TRBJ2-1, with 14 bases lining up with TRBD2. J gave up 9 bases and V 4 bases, and 9 bases lay outside the gene matches. The CDR3 consists of 16 residues. Germline values: CDR1 SGDLS, CDR2 YYNGEE. The CDR3 here is CASSLRTSGGTGEQFF. The DNA for the CDR3 is TGTGCCAGCAGCCTTCGGACTAGCGGGGGGACGGGTGAGCAGTTCTTC.